A selection of T cell receptor beta chains follows, all from one sample in a study of CD4 T cells in relation to SARS-CoV-2 and coronaviruses. Libraries were prepared by immunoSEQ multiplex PCR; TCRdb keeps only in-frame clonotypes and omits some of them. This sample has under 25,000 clones, with around 74% found just once. No antigens are known for them. The sequenced material came from CD4+ T cells from PBMCs, cultured in vitro. These receptors were collected from a human donor in good health. CDR3s include the opening cysteine and the closing phenylalanine or tryptophan. D genes are given only for firm matches. Expanded clones get a size class; other rows say once, few or many, or leave the size out.

size,V,D,J,CDR3,DNA
once,TRBV5-1,TRBD1,TRBJ2-3,CASSLEQGRTDTQYF,TGCGCCAGCAGCTTGGAACAGGGGAGAACAGATACGCAGTATTTT
NA,TRBV27,TRBD2,TRBJ2-1,CASNPGLAGGHEQFF,TGTGCCAGCAACCCGGGACTAGCGGGAGGGCACGAGCAGTTCTTC
NA,TRBV7-9,TRBD2,TRBJ2-1,CASRTSGRRDEQFF,TGTGCCAGCAGAACTAGCGGGAGGAGGGATGAGCAGTTCTTC
NA,TRBV30,TRBD1,TRBJ2-1,CAWSVGQGSHNEQFF,TGTGCCTGGAGTGTAGGACAGGGGTCCCACAATGAGCAGTTCTTC
once,TRBV11-2,NA,TRBJ1-4,CASSPGLTGEKLFF,TGTGCCAGCAGCCCAGGGTTAACAGGGGAAAAACTGTTTTTT
NA,TRBV7-2,NA,TRBJ2-5,CASSFGITETQYF,TGTGCCAGCAGCTTCGGGATAACGGAGACCCAGTACTTC
NA,TRBV7-3,NA,TRBJ1-1,CASSANPGEAFF,TGTGCCAGCAGCGCAAACCCGGGTGAAGCTTTCTTT
once,TRBV5-6,NA,TRBJ2-5,CASSIGQTQETQYF,TGTGCCAGCAGCATTGGACAGACCCAAGAGACCCAGTACTTC
NA,TRBV12-3/TRBV12-4,NA,TRBJ2-3,CASSLLTTDTQYF,TGTGCCAGCAGTTTACTAACCACAGATACGCAGTATTTT
NA,TRBV19,TRBD2,TRBJ2-1,CASSPGTSVEQFF,TGTGCCAGTAGCCCGGGGACTAGTGTTGAGCAGTTCTTC